The 23 T cell receptor beta chains below all came from one sample that was sequenced in a study of T cells in Graves' hyperthyroidism and ophthalmopathy. The investigators amplified TCR beta CDR3 regions from RNA transcripts. First-round RT-PCR targeting the TCR CDR3 was performed with the HTBI primer set. TCRdb reprocessed the multiplex PCR reads via MiXCR and lists one record per CDR3 protein. The sample shows about 740,000 distinct CDR3 sequences, 13% to 15% of them seen only once. Sequences were obtained from blood. Source of these receptors: a woman aged 18-30 years with Graves' hyperthyroidism.

The J gene is TRBJ2-1, the V gene TRBV27; 7 bases map to TRBD1. The CDR3 is 15 residues long. Trimming at V came to 5 bases and at J to 3 bases, leaving 7 bases not matched to a gene. The germline V gene has CDR1 MNHEY and CDR2 SMNVEV (reference sequence). CDR3 in DNA: TGTGCCAGCAGTCCCGACAGGGATGGCTACAATGAGCAGTTCTTC. It encodes CASSPDRDGYNEQFF.

The gene calls are TRBV29-1 and TRBJ1-1, with no clear D. Trimming removed 4 bases from V and 2 bases from J, with 11 bases in between. Germline-derived CDR1 and CDR2 are SQVTM and ANQGSEA. The CDR3 covers 13 residues. The chain's CDR3 is CSVVSLFNTEAFF. The CDR3 DNA follows: TGCAGCGTTGTTAGTCTTTTTAACACTGAAGCTTTCTTT.

V is TRBV6-9 and J is TRBJ2-3; D call uncertain. Germline-derived CDR1 and CDR2 are MNHGY and SVAAGI. The CDR3 has 14 amino acids. V was clipped by 3 bases and J by 5 bases, with 12 bases between them. As DNA, the CDR3 is TGTGCCAGCAGTTACGGGTTAGTGAGAGATACGCAGTATTTT. This sequence encodes CASSYGLVRDTQYF.

For this clonotype: An end of the junction differs from the germline gene, which may be a read error. V gene TRBV5-1 combines with J gene TRBJ2-1; D possibly matches TRBD1 or TRBD2 (6 bases each). Per the germline V gene, CDR1 is SGHRS and CDR2 is YFSETQ. CDR3 length: 18 residues. The CDR3 region has the DNA TGTGCCAGCAGTCCAGGGGTAGCGGCCAAGGGCTCCTACAATGAGCAGTTCTTC. It specifies CASSPGVAAKGSYNEQFF.

The CDR3 DNA follows: TGTGCCAGCAGCTTAGTGAGGGGTGGAAGGTACGAGCAGTACTTC. Protein product: CASSLVRGGRYEQYF. V gene TRBV13 combines with J gene TRBJ2-7; tentatively, D is TRBD1 or TRBD2 (5 bases each). Trimming cost V 1 base and J 4 bases, with 14 bases left between them. The CDR3 runs to 15 residues. Germline CDR1 and CDR2: PRHDT and FYEKMQ (reference sequence).

This clonotype appeared many times. The V gene is TRBV7-3, the J gene TRBJ2-2; 7 positions match TRBD1. CDR1 is SGHTA and CDR2 is FQGTGA in the germline V gene. The length of the CDR3 is 13 residues. After removal of 3 bases from V and 6 bases from J, the junction contained 1 base not matched to a gene. The CDR3 nucleotides are TGTGCCAGCAGCTTTACAGGGGCCGGGGAGCTGTTTTTT. It is translated as CASSFTGAGELFF.

This clonotype was seen at least ten times. V is TRBV7-2 and J is TRBJ2-1; D gene unclear. Germline values: CDR1 SGHTA, CDR2 FQGNSA. Trimming removed 1 base at V and 8 bases at J, with 15 bases between. The CDR3 totals 15 residues. CDR3 nucleotides: TGTGCCAGCAGCTTAGTGTCGAATACTTACGATGAGCAGTTCTTC. It specifies CASSLVSNTYDEQFF.

The chain uses TRBV5-1 and TRBJ1-4, with D possibly matching TRBD1 (6 bases). With 4 bases removed from V and 6 bases from J, the gap between germline ends came to 13 bases. The CDR3 is 14 residues long. The V gene's germline CDR1 is SGHRS and CDR2 YFSETQ. This CDR3 reads CASSRGQNYEKLFF. The CDR3 nucleotides read TGCGCCAGCAGCCGTGGACAGAATTATGAAAAACTGTTTTTT.

The chain joins TRBV19 to TRBJ2-2, with TRBD2 matching over 7 bases. With V trimmed by 1 base and J by 5 bases, 4 bases remained unmatched. CDR1 is LNHDA and CDR2 is SQIVND in the germline V gene (reference sequence). The CDR3 is made up of 15 amino acids. CDR3 residues: CASSIGGTTTGELFF. Here the CDR3 DNA reads TGTGCCAGTAGTATAGGCGGGACTACAACCGGGGAGCTGTTTTTT.

This clonotype has just a few counts. V gene TRBV7-8 combines with J gene TRBJ2-5; 7 nucleotides match TRBD2. Germline values: CDR1 SGHVS, CDR2 FQNEAQ. V lost 4 bases, J lost 2 bases, and 7 bases stayed unmatched. The CDR3 loop spans 15 amino acids. This chain's CDR3 is CASSSLLAPQETQYF. The CDR3 coding sequence is TGTGCCAGCAGCTCACTACTAGCGCCACAAGAGACCCAGTACTTC.

As concerns this clonotype: This could be a read error, since a much larger clone is one nucleotide away. V and J are TRBV12-3 or TRBV12-4 and TRBJ1-1; D gene ambiguous. This CDR3 region has 14 residues. CDR3 residues: CVSSLKAKNTEAFF. CDR3 nucleotide sequence: TGTGTCAGCAGTCTTAAAGCCAAAAACACTGAAGCTTTCTTT.

This clonotype was observed a few times. This chain uses TRBV12-3 or TRBV12-4 with TRBJ2-3; 13 bases map to TRBD2. This CDR3 spans 15 amino acids. With 6 bases clipped from V and 3 bases from J, the junction kept 3 bases outside the gene matches. The CDR3 DNA sequence: TGTGCCAGCAGGGGACTAGCGGGACCTACAGATACGCAGTATTTT. This codes for CASRGLAGPTDTQYF.

The table lists this clonotype with many counts. The chain couples TRBV12-3 or TRBV12-4 to TRBJ2-1; D gene ambiguous. The CDR3 totals 11 residues. Trimming shortened V by 4 bases and J by 6 bases, and 4 bases separated the two germline ends. The CDR3: CASSWGNEQFF. The CDR3, as DNA: TGTGCCAGCAGTTGGGGCAATGAGCAGTTCTTC.

The genes are TRBV7-9 and TRBJ2-3; 9 bases are shared with TRBD2. Germline assignment: CDR1 SEHNR and CDR2 FQNEAQ (reference sequence). J lost 6 bases, V lost 1 base, and 5 bases had no gene match. The CDR3 loop spans 15 amino acids. For the CDR3, the DNA is TGTGCCAGCAGCTTAGTTAGCGGGAGTGGTGATACGCAGTATTTT. It translates to CASSLVSGSGDTQYF. Full variable domain (missing parts from reference TRBV7-9 and TRBJ2-3): DTGVSQNPRHKITKRGQNVTFRCDPISEHNRLYWYRQTLGQGPEFLTYFQNEAQLEKSRLLSDRFSAERPKGSFSTLEIQRTEQGDSAMYLCASSLVSGSGDTQYFGPGTRLTVL.

A few counts support this clonotype. The rearrangement uses TRBV5-1 and TRBJ1-2; D not resolved. Germline assignment: CDR1 SGHRS and CDR2 YFSETQ. The length of the CDR3 is 15 residues. V gave up 4 bases and J gave up 5 bases, with 18 bases separating them. The CDR3 nucleotides read TGCGCCAGCAGCCCACAGAACAGAATATCATATGGCTACACCTTC. It specifies CASSPQNRISYGYTF.

Many counts were recorded for this clonotype. V usage is TRBV6-1 and J usage is TRBJ2-7, with D perhaps TRBD1 (5 bases). The CDR3 runs to 15 residues. Germline assignment: CDR1 MNHNS and CDR2 SASEGT. V was clipped by 6 bases and J by 6 bases, with 21 bases between them. CDR3: CASRTSGSGIGEQYF. CDR3 coding DNA: TGTGCCAGCAGGACCAGTGGGTCAGGGATAGGCGAGCAGTACTTC.

This clonotype was detected only a few times. This chain joins TRBV20-1 and TRBJ1-5, with TRBD1 matching 7 bases. Germline CDR1 and CDR2: DFQATT and SNEGSKA (reference sequence). V lost 5 bases and J lost 0; bases outside the gene matches: 7. The CDR3 runs 15 residues. CDR3 loop: CSAPQGFYSNQPQHF. Written as DNA, the CDR3 is TGCAGTGCTCCACAGGGGTTTTATAGCAATCAGCCCCAGCATTTT.

The gene calls are TRBV20-1 and TRBJ2-4; D not resolved. Trimming removed 0 bases from V and 14 bases from J, with 11 bases in between. Germline loops: CDR1 DFQATT, CDR2 SNEGSKA (reference sequence). The CDR3 runs 11 residues. The CDR3 protein is CSARDQGREYF. DNA for the CDR3: TGCAGTGCTAGAGATCAAGGACGGGAGTACTTC.

This chain links TRBV12-3 or TRBV12-4 with TRBJ1-5; the match to TRBD1 covers 10 bases. The CDR3 spans 16 residues. V was pared by 5 bases and J by 5 bases, with 9 bases of the junction left unmatched. DNA for the CDR3: TGTGCCAGCAGTGCGTCCGGGACAGGGGTTTATCAGCCCCAGCATTTT. Encoded protein: CASSASGTGVYQPQHF.

At least ten counts were recorded for this clonotype. The chain carries TRBV30 and TRBJ1-2; D not resolved. The CDR3 is 14 residues long. The germline V gene encodes CDR1 GTSNPN and CDR2 SVGIG (reference sequence). V was clipped by 4 bases and J by 1 base, with 13 bases between them. The CDR3 region is CAWNEEGRNYGYTF. The CDR3 nucleotides read TGTGCCTGGAACGAGGAGGGTCGTAACTATGGCTACACCTTC.

In this sample, this clonotype turned up many times. This sequence joins TRBV7-2 and TRBJ2-5, with D unresolved. Germline V CDR1 and CDR2: SGHTA, FQGNSA. V dropped 0 bases and J dropped 5 bases, with 10 bases sitting between them. The CDR3 has 14 amino acids. The CDR3 is CASSLAGVRETQYF. CDR3 nucleotide sequence: TGTGCCAGCAGCTTAGCGGGTGTGCGGGAGACCCAGTACTTC.

A word on this clonotype: Germline and junction disagree at one end, which may indicate a read error. This chain connects TRBV4-2 to TRBJ2-1; 12 bases fit TRBD2. This CDR3 is built from 17 residues. Looked up from germline, CDR1 is LGHNA and CDR2 is YNFKEQ. CDR3: CASNQVLAGGRYNEQFF. The CDR3 region has the DNA TGTGCCAGCAACCAAGTGCTAGCGGGAGGGCGATACAATGAGCAGTTCTTC.

The chain employs TRBV5-6 and TRBJ1-1; a possible D gene is TRBD1 (5 bases). CDR3 length equals 15 residues. V was shortened by 2 bases and J by 4 bases, with 15 bases between the two germline ends. The germline V gene encodes CDR1 SGHDT and CDR2 YYEEEE. The CDR3 spells CASSLEIGAGTEAFF. The CDR3 region has the DNA TGTGCCAGCAGCTTAGAGATTGGGGCGGGCACTGAAGCTTTCTTT.